These 30 T cell receptor beta chains were sequenced from one sample in a study of blood T cell repertoires in COVID-19. Some clones are missing from TCRdb's copy, which holds only in-frame ones; the method was immunoSEQ multiplex PCR. This table holds roughly 250,000 clones, about 90% found once. Sequencing was done on a sample of peripheral blood. Receptors were obtained from a woman in her 30s with COVID-19, enrolled during active disease.

There are a few counts of this clone. This chain connects TRBV6-6 to TRBJ1-3, with D possibly matching TRBD1 (6 bases). The germline gives CDR1 MNHNY, CDR2 SVGAGI (reference sequence). This CDR3 comprises 16 residues. The V end lost 4 bases, the J end lost 0 bases, and 13 bases lay between the germline ends. CDR3 region: CASSLPTGISGNTIYF. The CDR3 bases are TGTGCCAGCAGTTTACCCACAGGGATCTCTGGAAACACCATATATTTT.

This clone was recorded only once. The chain recombines TRBV7-8 with TRBJ2-7; 8 bases are shared with TRBD1. The CDR3 sequence is 15 residues long. Germline-derived CDR1 and CDR2 are SGHVS and FQNEAQ. The J segment lost 0 bases and the V segment lost 5 bases, leaving 6 bases of the junction unmatched. The CDR3 coding sequence is TGTGCCAGCAGCCTGGGACAGGCAATCTCCTACGAGCAGTACTTC. Its translation: CASSLGQAISYEQYF. Complete variable domain (other parts from reference TRBV7-8 and TRBJ2-7): GAGVSQSPRYKVAKRGQDVALRCDPISGHVSLFWYQQALGQGPEFLTYFQNEAQLDKSGLPSDRFFAERPEGSVSTLKIQRTQQEDSAVYLCASSLGQAISYEQYFGPGTRLTVT.

This rearrangement joins TRBV11-2 to TRBJ2-2; D ambiguous. The germline V gene has CDR1 SGHAT and CDR2 FQNNGV. The V end was cut by 11 bases, the J end by 5 bases, with 12 bases between. The CDR3 is 12 amino acids. The CDR3 reads CAHSLETGELFF. The CDR3 DNA sequence: TGTGCCCATTCCTTGGAGACCGGGGAGCTGTTTTTT.

The chain carries TRBV7-2 and TRBJ2-3; D unclear. V was clipped by 0 bases and J by 5 bases, with 6 bases between them. CDR3 length: 13 amino acids. Germline loops: CDR1 SGHTA, CDR2 FQGNSA. This CDR3 reads CASSLAHLDTQYF. The CDR3 DNA is TGTGCCAGCAGCTTAGCCCACTTAGATACGCAGTATTTT.

This chain links TRBV19 with TRBJ1-1; maybe TRBD1 (6 bases). V was pared by 7 bases and J by 1 base, with 10 bases between. This CDR3 spans 13 amino acids. CDR1 and CDR2 from the germline V gene are LNHDA and SQIVND (reference sequence). As DNA, the CDR3 is TGTGCCAGTATTACAGGGTCGAACACTGAAGCTTTCTTT. This encodes CASITGSNTEAFF.

J is TRBJ2-5 and V is TRBV29-1; the D gene is possibly TRBD2 (5 bases). Germline loops: CDR1 SQVTM, CDR2 ANQGSEA. Trimming shortened V by 1 base and J by 4 bases, and 13 bases separated the two germline ends. CDR3 length: 14 residues. CDR3 sequence (DNA): TGCAGCGTTGAAGGTCGTCAAGCGGCAGAGACCCAGTACTTC. Its protein is CSVEGRQAAETQYF.

This clone came up once. V gene TRBV11-2 combines with J gene TRBJ2-7, with TRBD2 identical over 11 bases. The CDR3 extends over 15 amino acids. The germline CDR1 and CDR2 sequences are SGHAT and FQNNGV. The V segment lost 5 bases and the J segment 3 bases; nucleotides outside the gene matches: 6. The CDR3 sequence: CASSHTSGGFYEQYF. In nucleotides, the CDR3 is TGTGCCAGCAGCCATACTAGCGGGGGATTCTACGAGCAGTACTTC.

Of note for this clone: The sample contains more than one DNA sequence encoding this CDR3. The chain combines TRBV4-1 with TRBJ1-1, with a tentative D call TRBD1 (5 bases). Germline CDR1 MGHRA, CDR2 YSYEKL. The V end lost 0 bases, the J end lost 1 base, and 6 bases lay between the germline ends. The CDR3 sequence is 14 residues long. In DNA form, the CDR3 reads TGCGCCAGCAGCCAAGATAGGGGGAACACTGAAGCTTTCTTT. This gives the protein CASSQDRGNTEAFF.

There are a few counts of this clone. The chain links TRBV3-1 (or the pseudogene TRBV3-2) to TRBJ1-5; D may be TRBD1 (6 bases). V dropped 1 base and J dropped 0 bases, with 16 bases sitting between them. Per the germline V gene, CDR1 is LGHDT and CDR2 is YNNKEL (reference sequence). The CDR3 covers 18 residues. CDR3: CASSQAGGQPYSNQPQHF. Written as DNA, the CDR3 is TGTGCCAGCAGCCAAGCTGGGGGCCAGCCGTATAGCAATCAGCCCCAGCATTTT.

The chain recombines TRBV6-5 with TRBJ1-1, with no clear D. This CDR3 has 13 residues. The germline CDR1 and CDR2 sequences are MNHEY and SVGAGI. The V and J ends lost 4 bases and 7 bases respectively, with 13 bases between them. CDR3 loop: CASSFTPPGEAFF. The CDR3 bases are TGTGCCAGCAGTTTCACCCCTCCCGGTGAAGCTTTCTTT.

The V call is TRBV2, the J call TRBJ2-2; no clear D gene. V was pared by 5 bases and J by 0 bases, with 7 bases between. Germline values: CDR1 SNHLY, CDR2 FYNNEI. The CDR3 is made up of 14 amino acids. The CDR3 loop is CASSRESNTGELFF. CDR3 DNA sequence: TGTGCCAGCAGTCGAGAATCGAACACCGGGGAGCTGTTTTTT.

The rearrangement links TRBV4-1 to TRBJ2-1; no clear D gene. Germline V gives CDR1 MGHRA, CDR2 YSYEKL. The length of the CDR3 is 16 residues. V was clipped by 6 bases and J by 3 bases, with 18 bases between them. CDR3 in amino acids: CASSRSTSLNYNEQFF. CDR3 DNA: TGCGCCAGCAGTCGGAGTACGAGCCTGAACTACAATGAGCAGTTCTTC.

This chain joins TRBV19 and TRBJ1-1; possible D gene TRBD1, 5 bases. This CDR3 is 13 amino acids long. Germline CDR1 LNHDA, CDR2 SQIVND (reference sequence). Trimming stripped 7 bases from V and 5 bases from J, with 14 bases between. CDR3 amino acids: CASNPGRVTEAFF. CDR3 DNA: TGTGCCAGTAATCCAGGGAGGGTTACTGAAGCTTTCTTT. Full variable domain (missing parts from reference TRBV19 and TRBJ1-1): DGGITQSPKYLFRKEGQNVTLSCEQNLNHDAMYWYRQDPGQGLRLIYYSQIVNDFQKGDIAEGYSVSREKKESFPLTVTSAQKNPTAFYLCASNPGRVTEAFFGQGTRLTVV.

J is TRBJ1-6 and V is TRBV5-1; D perhaps matches TRBD1 (5 bases). The germline V gene has CDR1 SGHRS and CDR2 YFSETQ. V lost 6 bases and J 5 bases, leaving 12 bases between the germline ends. CDR3 length equals 14 residues. CDR3 protein: CASMAGAHNSPLHF. DNA of the CDR3: TGCGCCAGCATGGCTGGGGCCCATAATTCACCCCTCCACTTT.

The chain carries TRBV4-1 and TRBJ1-2; TRBD1 aligns across 11 bases. This CDR3 has 14 amino acids. Looked up from germline, CDR1 is MGHRA and CDR2 is YSYEKL. With 3 bases clipped from V and 6 bases from J, the junction kept 3 bases outside the gene matches. The CDR3 DNA reads as TGCGCCAGCAGCCATCCGGGACAGGGGGATGGCTACACCTTC. Amino acids: CASSHPGQGDGYTF.

The gene calls are TRBV2 and TRBJ1-1; 7 bases match TRBD1. There are 14 residues in the CDR3. Germline lookup yields CDR1 SNHLY and CDR2 FYNNEI. Trimming at V came to 8 bases and at J to 1 base, leaving 7 bases not matched to a gene. CDR3 loop: CASASGGTNTEAFF. As DNA, the CDR3 is TGTGCCAGCGCGTCAGGGGGGACGAACACTGAAGCTTTCTTT.

This clone turned up a few times. The chain joins TRBV5-4 to TRBJ1-1; TRBD1 matches at 8 bases. Unmatched junction bases numbered 7, after V lost 4 bases and J lost 2 bases. The germline CDR1 and CDR2 sequences are SGHNT and YYREEE (reference sequence). This CDR3 has 15 amino acids. CDR3 sequence reads: CASSQLTGDNTEAFF. DNA of the CDR3: TGTGCCAGCAGCCAGTTGACAGGGGACAACACTGAAGCTTTCTTT.

This clone showed up just a few times. The chain recombines TRBV11-2 with TRBJ1-5, with 8 bases that match TRBD1. This CDR3 is built from 16 residues. The V and J ends lost 10 bases and 4 bases, in that order; junction bases with no gene match: 15. Germline V gene data show CDR1 as SGHAT and CDR2 as FQNNGV. The CDR3 coding sequence is TGTGCCATGAATGACCATTGGACAGGGTTAAATCAGCCCCAGCATTTT. Its translation is CAMNDHWTGLNQPQHF.

V gene TRBV14 combines with J gene TRBJ1-4; 9 bases line up with TRBD1. V lost 0 bases to trimming and J lost 10 bases; unmatched junction nucleotides: 0. CDR3 length: 13 amino acids. Germline values: CDR1 SGHDN, CDR2 FVKESK. CDR3 DNA: TGTGCCAGCAGCCAAGAGACAGGGGGAAAACTGTTTTTT. Its protein product is CASSQETGGKLFF.

The chain carries TRBV19 and TRBJ1-1; TRBD1 might be the D (5 bases). Trimming took 6 bases from V and 0 from J, leaving 17 bases between them. The CDR3 is 16 amino acids. Per the germline V gene, CDR1 is LNHDA and CDR2 is SQIVND (reference sequence). CDR3 protein: CASSLVGGSVNTEAFF. The CDR3 nucleotides are TGTGCCAGTAGCCTCGTGGGGGGGTCGGTGAACACTGAAGCTTTCTTT.

The genes are TRBV23-1 and TRBJ2-7, with D possibly matching TRBD2 (5 bases). TRBV23-1 is an ORF for which the function is uncertain. V was trimmed by 4 bases and J by 1 base, leaving 32 bases between them. This CDR3 spans 21 amino acids. CDR3 bases: TGCGCCAGCAGTCTAACCAGTCTAGTGGGGAGTGAACCGATGCTTTCCTACGAGCAGTACTTC. Translated: CASSLTSLVGSEPMLSYEQYF.

The CDR3 DNA sequence: TGTGCCTGGAGCTATGGATGGGCGGGGAATCAGCCCCAGCATTTT. It translates to CAWSYGWAGNQPQHF. The chain joins TRBV30 to TRBJ1-5; D not certain. Trimming pared 3 bases from V and 4 bases from J, leaving 16 bases between. CDR1 and CDR2 (germline): GTSNPN, SVGIG (reference sequence). The CDR3 contains 15 residues.

The V call is TRBV6-5, the J call TRBJ2-4, with D uncertain. V was clipped by 0 bases and J by 0 bases, with 6 bases between them. From germline, CDR1 is MNHEY and CDR2 SVGAGI. There are 15 residues in the CDR3. CDR3 bases: TGTGCCAGCAGTTACTCAGAGCTAGCCAAAAACATTCAGTACTTC. This codes for CASSYSELAKNIQYF.

The V gene is TRBV24-1, the J gene TRBJ2-1; D gene ambiguous. V gave up 3 bases and J gave up 9 bases, with 8 bases separating them. Per the germline V gene, CDR1 is KGHDR and CDR2 is SFDVKD. The CDR3 is 12 amino acids. The CDR3 reads CATSDVAGEQFF. The CDR3 DNA reads TGTGCCACCAGTGATGTAGCCGGTGAGCAGTTCTTC.

The chain has TRBV6-1 and TRBJ2-3, with no clear D. The germline V gene encodes CDR1 MNHNS and CDR2 SASEGT. V was shortened by 2 bases and J by 0 bases, with 9 bases between the two germline ends. The CDR3 length is 15 residues. The CDR3 DNA follows: TGTGCCAGCAGTGAATGGCGGAGCAGCACAGATACGCAGTATTTT. This sequence encodes CASSEWRSSTDTQYF.

The rearrangement uses TRBV7-8 and TRBJ2-5; 10 bases are a match to TRBD2. The CDR3 is made up of 18 amino acids. The germline CDR1 and CDR2 sequences are SGHVS and FQNEAQ. Germline trimming cut 1 base from V and 2 bases from J; bases unmatched to any gene: 10. The CDR3 DNA is TGTGCCAGCAGCTTAGGATCGGCGGCTAGCGGGGGACAAGAGACCCAGTACTTC. Encoded protein: CASSLGSAASGGQETQYF.

The gene calls are TRBV30 and TRBJ1-6; 8 bases align to TRBD1. CDR3 length equals 16 residues. V was clipped by 1 base and J by 7 bases; unmatched bases: 9. Germline V CDR1 and CDR2: GTSNPN, SVGIG (reference sequence). This CDR3 reads CAWSGRGRSINSPLHF. The CDR3 DNA follows: TGTGCCTGGAGTGGCAGGGGGCGCTCGATAAATTCACCCCTCCACTTT.

The CDR3 reads CASSLFRVGEKLFF. Here the CDR3 DNA reads TGTGCCAGCAGTTTGTTCAGGGTAGGGGAAAAACTGTTTTTT. The chain links TRBV28 to TRBJ1-4; TRBD1 is a possible D gene (5 bases). In germline, CDR1 is MDHEN, CDR2 SYDVKM. The CDR3 has 14 amino acids. Trimming pared 3 bases from V and 8 bases from J, leaving 13 bases between.

As regards this clone: Other DNA sequences within the sample encode an identical CDR3. The chain is built from TRBV5-1 and TRBJ1-3; D not resolved. CDR1 and CDR2 from the germline V gene are SGHRS and YFSETQ. Trimming stripped 2 bases from V and 0 bases from J, with 9 bases between. This CDR3 spans 15 amino acids. This CDR3 is CASSLGGGSGNTIYF. The DNA for the CDR3 is TGCGCCAGCAGCTTAGGAGGCGGCTCTGGAAACACCATATATTTT.

The chain is built from TRBV27 and TRBJ1-6, with D possibly TRBD1 on 5 matching bases. Trimming took 1 base from V and 10 from J, leaving 11 bases between them. Germline V gives CDR1 MNHEY, CDR2 SMNVEV (reference sequence). The CDR3 runs to 14 residues. CDR3 amino acids: CASSLLGVGSPLHF. The CDR3 DNA reads as TGTGCCAGCAGTTTATTAGGGGTCGGGTCACCCCTCCACTTT.